The 8 T cell receptor beta chains listed next were all sequenced from one sample in a study of blood T cell repertoires in COVID-19 (dated by TCRdb to about 2020). Library preparation was by the immunoSEQ multiplex PCR assay. TCRdb carries this immuneACCESS record with in-frame sequences only. Its versions omit some clonotypes, under half of them owing to an unresolved V gene in the studies checked, with the rest unexplained. The sample table holds fewer than 400,000 clones, of which over 75% were seen once. About 4% of the sample is in the top ten clones. The material sequenced was PBMCs or T cells enriched from blood (not recorded which). The source of these receptors is a young man who had recovered from COVID-19.

The chain recombines TRBV2 with TRBJ1-3; 7 bases agree with TRBD1. CDR3 size: 14 residues. Germline V CDR1 and CDR2: SNHLY, FYNNEI. Trimming took 6 bases from V and 1 from J; bases not matched to a gene: 3. The CDR3 is CASRQGGSGNTIYF. The CDR3 DNA is TGTGCCAGCAGGCAGGGGGGTTCTGGAAACACCATATATTTT.

The chain links TRBV7-9 to TRBJ2-3; 10 nucleotides agree with TRBD1. The length of the CDR3 is 14 residues. CDR1 is SEHNR, CDR2 FQNEAQ, per germline (reference sequence). With V trimmed by 3 bases and J by 4 bases, 1 base remained unmatched. The CDR3 coding sequence is TGTGCCAGCAGCTTTGGACAGGGGGCAGATACGCAGTATTTT. Translated, it gives CASSFGQGADTQYF.

This chain joins TRBV19 and TRBJ2-7; possibly TRBD1 for D (6 bases). The CDR3 runs 15 residues. The ends were cut back, 1 base at V and 5 bases at J, with 15 bases in the middle. Germline V lookup: CDR1 LNHDA, CDR2 SQIVND (reference sequence). The CDR3 DNA reads TGTGCCAGTAGTATAGTCCCCCCGGACAGCAACGAGCAGTACTTC. Translated, it gives CASSIVPPDSNEQYF.

The V and J genes are TRBV15 and TRBJ1-2; 8 bases are shared with TRBD1. Unmatched junction bases numbered 5, after V lost 5 bases and J lost 3 bases. Germline-derived CDR1 and CDR2 are LNHNV and YYDKDF (reference sequence). This CDR3 contains 14 residues. The CDR3 is CATSQDRADYGYTF. Written as DNA, the CDR3 is TGTGCCACCAGCCAGGACAGGGCCGACTATGGCTACACCTTC. The full variable domain, in which reference TRBV15 and TRBJ1-2 provide the parts outside the CDR3, is DAMVIQNPRYQVTQFGKPVTLSCSQTLNHNVMYWYQQKSSQAPKLLFHYYDKDFNNEADTPDNFQSRRPNTSFCFLDIRSPGLGDTAMYLCATSQDRADYGYTFGSGTRLTVV.

The chain links TRBV25-1 to TRBJ2-2, with 9 positions matching TRBD1. Germline V lookup: CDR1 MGHDK, CDR2 SYGVNS. Trimming removed 4 bases from V and 4 bases from J; junction bases left unmatched: 4. The CDR3 loop spans 15 amino acids. CDR3 sequence reads: CASSADRGGTGELFF. In nucleotides, the CDR3 is TGTGCCAGCAGTGCGGACAGGGGAGGCACCGGGGAGCTGTTTTTT.

This chain connects TRBV12-3 or TRBV12-4 to TRBJ2-7; D might be TRBD2 (5 bases). Trimming removed 6 bases from V and 2 bases from J, with 11 bases in between. This CDR3 has 13 residues. The CDR3 bases are TGTGCCAGCAGGGTTGGACTGGCCTACGAGCAGTACTTC. Encoded protein: CASRVGLAYEQYF.

The genes are TRBV10-2 and TRBJ1-6; D possibly corresponds to TRBD1 (6 bases). Germline V lookup: CDR1 WSHSY, CDR2 SAAADI. The V end was cut by 0 bases, the J end by 1 base, with 10 bases between. The CDR3 covers 17 residues. This CDR3 is CASSESAGTSYNSPLHF. The CDR3 nucleotides read TGCGCCAGCAGTGAGTCGGCCGGGACATCCTATAATTCACCCCTCCACTTT.

J is TRBJ2-3 and V is TRBV5-1; the match to TRBD1 covers 9 bases. Germline CDR1 and CDR2: SGHRS and YFSETQ. The V gene end was trimmed by 2 bases and the J gene end by 6 bases; junction bases not matched to a gene: 7. CDR3 length: 15 amino acids. DNA of the CDR3: TGCGCCAGCAGCTTTCCGGGACAGGGTAGGGATACGCAGTATTTT. Amino acids: CASSFPGQGRDTQYF.